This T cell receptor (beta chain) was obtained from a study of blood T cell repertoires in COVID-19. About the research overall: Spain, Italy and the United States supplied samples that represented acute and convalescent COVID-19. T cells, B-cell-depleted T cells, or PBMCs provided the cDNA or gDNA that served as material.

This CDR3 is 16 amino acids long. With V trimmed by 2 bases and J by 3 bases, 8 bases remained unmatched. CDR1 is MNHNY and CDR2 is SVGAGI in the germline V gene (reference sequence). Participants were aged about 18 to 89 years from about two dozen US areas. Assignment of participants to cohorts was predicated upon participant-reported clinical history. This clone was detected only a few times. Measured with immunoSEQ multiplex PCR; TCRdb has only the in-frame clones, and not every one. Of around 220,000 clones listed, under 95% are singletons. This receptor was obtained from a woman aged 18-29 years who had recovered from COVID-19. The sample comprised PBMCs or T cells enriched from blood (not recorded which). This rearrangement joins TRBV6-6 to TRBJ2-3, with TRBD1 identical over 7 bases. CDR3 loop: CASSYTPGQRTDTQYF. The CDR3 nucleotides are TGTGCCAGCAGTTACACACCGGGACAGAGAACAGATACGCAGTATTTT.